This T cell receptor (beta chain) was documented in a study of T cell changes during pregnancy in multiple sclerosis (dated by TCRdb to between 2017 and 2020). Study-level background: The study looked at changes in the T cell repertoire across pregnancy in women with multiple sclerosis.

Note on this clone: Its antigen specificity is not known. No much larger clone exists at a distance of one base, and base qualities are not known.

Libraries were constructed by the immunoSEQ multiplex PCR assay. TCRdb obtained this table from immuneACCESS and retained in-frame rearrangements with V and J assigned. These tables miss some clones; where compared with another copy, unresolved V genes account for less than half of the shortfall, and the remainder is unexplained. For this sample the table gives 60,000 to 85,000 clones, of which about nine tenths were detected only once. Jointly, the top ten make up 3.7% of the sample. A distance of 11 bases separates the germline ends of V and J, which lose 5 bases and 2 bases respectively. From a lookup of the germline V gene (reference sequence), CDR1 and CDR2 are PRHDT and FYEKMQ. CDR3 length: 14 amino acids, cysteine to phenylalanine. The kept DNA is CDR3 alone, 42 bases in frame from the first base.

This receptor was identified in a female donor in good health, enrolled as a control in a pregnancy study. The specimen was peripheral blood, collected after pregnancy. The chain couples TRBV13 to TRBJ2-3; 6 matching bases give a weak D call of TRBD1. The CDR3 amino acid sequence is: CASSRGQHTDTQYF. The DNA sequence is TGTGCCAGCAGCCGAGGACAGCACACAGATACGCAGTATTTT.